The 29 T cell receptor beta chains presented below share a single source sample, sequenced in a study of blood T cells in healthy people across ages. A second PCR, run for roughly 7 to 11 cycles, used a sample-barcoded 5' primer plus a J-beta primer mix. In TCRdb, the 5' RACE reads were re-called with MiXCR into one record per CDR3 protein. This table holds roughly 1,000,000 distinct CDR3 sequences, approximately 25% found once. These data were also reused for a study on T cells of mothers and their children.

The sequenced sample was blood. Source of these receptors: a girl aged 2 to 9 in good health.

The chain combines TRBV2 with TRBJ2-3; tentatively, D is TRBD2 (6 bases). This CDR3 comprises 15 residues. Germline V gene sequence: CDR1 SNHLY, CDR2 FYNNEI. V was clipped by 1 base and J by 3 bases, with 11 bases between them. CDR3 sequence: CASSEDGSGTDTQYF. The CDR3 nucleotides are TGTGCCAGCAGTGAAGACGGGAGCGGAACAGATACGCAGTATTTT.

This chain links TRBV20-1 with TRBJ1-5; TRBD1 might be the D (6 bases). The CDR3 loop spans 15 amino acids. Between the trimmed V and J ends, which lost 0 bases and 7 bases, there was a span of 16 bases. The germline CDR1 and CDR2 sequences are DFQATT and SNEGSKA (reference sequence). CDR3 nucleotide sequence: TGCAGTGCTAGAGATATGAGGGGGGGCGGGCAGCCCCAGCATTTT. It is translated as CSARDMRGGGQPQHF.

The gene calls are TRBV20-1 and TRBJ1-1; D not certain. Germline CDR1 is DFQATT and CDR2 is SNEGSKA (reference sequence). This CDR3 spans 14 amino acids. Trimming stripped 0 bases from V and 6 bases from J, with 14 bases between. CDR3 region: CSARDRTTLPEAFF. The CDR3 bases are TGCAGTGCTAGAGATCGCACAACCTTACCTGAAGCTTTCTTT.

CDR3 amino acids: CASSPQSGANVLTF. CDR3 DNA: TGTGCCAGCAGCCCCCAGTCTGGGGCCAACGTCCTGACTTTC. The rearrangement uses TRBV7-2 and TRBJ2-6; no definite D call. CDR3 size: 14 residues. Looked up from germline, CDR1 is SGHTA and CDR2 is FQGNSA. Trimming stripped 5 bases from V and 1 base from J, with 6 bases between.

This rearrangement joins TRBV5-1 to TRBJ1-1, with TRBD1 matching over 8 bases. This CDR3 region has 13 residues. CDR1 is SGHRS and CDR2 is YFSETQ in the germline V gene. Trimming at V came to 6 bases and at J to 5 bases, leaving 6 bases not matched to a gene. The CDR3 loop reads CASTNRGRTEAFF. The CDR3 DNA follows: TGCGCCAGCACCAACAGGGGGAGGACTGAAGCTTTCTTT.

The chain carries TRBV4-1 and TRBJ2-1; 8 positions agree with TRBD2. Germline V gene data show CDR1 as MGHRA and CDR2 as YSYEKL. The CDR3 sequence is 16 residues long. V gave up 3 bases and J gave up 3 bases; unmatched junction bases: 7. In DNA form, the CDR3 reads TGCGCCAGCAGCCAGGGATGGACTAGCAGCTACAATGAGCAGTTCTTC. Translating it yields CASSQGWTSSYNEQFF.

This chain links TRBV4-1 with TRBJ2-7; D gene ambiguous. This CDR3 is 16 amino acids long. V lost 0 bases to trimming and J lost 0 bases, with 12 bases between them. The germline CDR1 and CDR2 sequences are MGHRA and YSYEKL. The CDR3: CASSQEIHGFSYEQYF. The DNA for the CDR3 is TGCGCCAGCAGCCAAGAAATCCACGGTTTCTCCTACGAGCAGTACTTC.

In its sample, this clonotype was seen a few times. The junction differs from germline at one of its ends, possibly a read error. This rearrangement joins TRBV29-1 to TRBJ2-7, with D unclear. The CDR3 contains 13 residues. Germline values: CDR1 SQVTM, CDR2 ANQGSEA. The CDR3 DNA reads TGCAGCGGACAATCGGGTGGACGCCTCGAGCAGCACTTC. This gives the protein CSGQSGGRLEQHF.

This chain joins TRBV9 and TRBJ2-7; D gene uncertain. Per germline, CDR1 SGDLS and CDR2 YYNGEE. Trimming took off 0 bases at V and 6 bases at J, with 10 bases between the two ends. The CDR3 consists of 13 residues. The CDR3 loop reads CASSVGSVGEQYF. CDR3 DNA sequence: TGTGCCAGCAGCGTAGGCTCAGTCGGCGAGCAGTACTTC.

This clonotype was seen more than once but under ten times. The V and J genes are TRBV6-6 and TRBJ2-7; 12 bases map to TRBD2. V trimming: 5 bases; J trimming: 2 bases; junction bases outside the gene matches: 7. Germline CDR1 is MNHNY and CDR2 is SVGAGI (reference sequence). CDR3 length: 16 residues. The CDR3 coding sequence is TGTGCCAGCAGTCTAGCGGGAGGGCCCTCTCCCTACGAGCAGTACTTC. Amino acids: CASSLAGGPSPYEQYF.

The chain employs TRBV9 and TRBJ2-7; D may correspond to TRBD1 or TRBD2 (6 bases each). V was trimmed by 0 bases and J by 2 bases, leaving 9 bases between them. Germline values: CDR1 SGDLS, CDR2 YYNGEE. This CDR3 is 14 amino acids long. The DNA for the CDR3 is TGTGCCAGCAGCGTAGAGGGGGAGGCCTACGAGCAGTACTTC. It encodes CASSVEGEAYEQYF.

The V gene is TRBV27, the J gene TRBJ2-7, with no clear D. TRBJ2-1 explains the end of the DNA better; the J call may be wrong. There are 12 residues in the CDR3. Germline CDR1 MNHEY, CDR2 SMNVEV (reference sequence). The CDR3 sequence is CASSSKWGEQFF. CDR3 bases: TGTGCCAGCAGTTCGAAATGGGGTGAGCAGTTCTTC.

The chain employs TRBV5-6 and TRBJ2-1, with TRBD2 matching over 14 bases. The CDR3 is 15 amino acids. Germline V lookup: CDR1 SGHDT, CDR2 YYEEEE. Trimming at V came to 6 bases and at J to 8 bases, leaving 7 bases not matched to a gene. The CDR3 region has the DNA TGTGCCAGCATTCCGGGACTAGCGGGAGTATATGAGCAGTTCTTC. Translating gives CASIPGLAGVYEQFF.

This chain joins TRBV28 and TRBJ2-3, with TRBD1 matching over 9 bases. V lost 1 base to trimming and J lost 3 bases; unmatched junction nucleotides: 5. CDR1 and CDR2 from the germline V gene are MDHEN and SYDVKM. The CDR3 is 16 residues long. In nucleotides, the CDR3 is TGTGCCAGCAGTTTATTTGGGACAGGGATGACAGATACGCAGTATTTT. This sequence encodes CASSLFGTGMTDTQYF.

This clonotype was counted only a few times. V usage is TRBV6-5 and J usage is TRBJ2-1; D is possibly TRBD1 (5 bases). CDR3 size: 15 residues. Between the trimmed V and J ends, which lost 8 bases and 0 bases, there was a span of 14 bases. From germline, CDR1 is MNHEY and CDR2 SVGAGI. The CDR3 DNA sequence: TGTGCCAGCGCTATGGGGCCCAGCTCCTACAATGAGCAGTTCTTC. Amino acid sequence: CASAMGPSSYNEQFF.

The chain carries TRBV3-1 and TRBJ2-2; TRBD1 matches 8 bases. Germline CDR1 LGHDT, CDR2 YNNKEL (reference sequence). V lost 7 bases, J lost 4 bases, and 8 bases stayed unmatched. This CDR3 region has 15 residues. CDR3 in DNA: TGTGCCAGCAAGCCAGGGGGCGCGCGCACCGGGGAGCTGTTTTTT. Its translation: CASKPGGARTGELFF.

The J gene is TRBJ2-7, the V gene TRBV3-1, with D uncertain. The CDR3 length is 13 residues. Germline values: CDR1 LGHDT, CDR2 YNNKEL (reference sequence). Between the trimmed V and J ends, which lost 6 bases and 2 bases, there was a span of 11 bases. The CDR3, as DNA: TGTGCCAGCAGTCCTGACGCTCCCTACGAGCAGTACTTC. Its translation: CASSPDAPYEQYF.

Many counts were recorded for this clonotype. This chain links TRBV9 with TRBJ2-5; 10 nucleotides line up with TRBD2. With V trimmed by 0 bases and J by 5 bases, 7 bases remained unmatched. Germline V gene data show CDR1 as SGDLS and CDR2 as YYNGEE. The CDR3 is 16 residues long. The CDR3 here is CASSVVGAGGAETQYF. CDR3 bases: TGTGCCAGCAGCGTAGTCGGAGCGGGGGGGGCCGAGACCCAGTACTTC.

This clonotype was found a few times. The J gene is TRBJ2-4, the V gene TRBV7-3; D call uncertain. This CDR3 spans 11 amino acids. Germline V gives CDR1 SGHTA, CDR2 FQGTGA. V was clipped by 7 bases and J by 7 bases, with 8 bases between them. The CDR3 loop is CASMIVNIQYF. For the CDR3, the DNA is TGTGCCAGCATGATAGTTAACATTCAGTACTTC.

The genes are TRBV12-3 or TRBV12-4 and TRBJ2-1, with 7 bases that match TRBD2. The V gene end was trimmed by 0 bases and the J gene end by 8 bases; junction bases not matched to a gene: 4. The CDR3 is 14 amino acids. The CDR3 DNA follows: TGTGCCAGCAGTTTAGCGGGCGGGAGTCATGAGCAGTTCTTC. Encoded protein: CASSLAGGSHEQFF.

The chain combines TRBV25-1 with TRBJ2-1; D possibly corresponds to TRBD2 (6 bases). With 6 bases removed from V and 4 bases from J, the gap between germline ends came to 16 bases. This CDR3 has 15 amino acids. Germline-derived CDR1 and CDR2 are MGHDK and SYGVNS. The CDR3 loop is CASSGPSGLYNEQFF. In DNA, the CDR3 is TGTGCCAGCAGCGGGCCCAGCGGACTATACAATGAGCAGTTCTTC.

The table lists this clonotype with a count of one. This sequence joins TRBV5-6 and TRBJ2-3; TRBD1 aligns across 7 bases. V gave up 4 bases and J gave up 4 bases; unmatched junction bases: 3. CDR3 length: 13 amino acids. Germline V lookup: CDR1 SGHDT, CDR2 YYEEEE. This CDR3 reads CASSDGTADTQYF. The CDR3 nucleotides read TGTGCCAGCAGCGATGGGACAGCAGATACGCAGTATTTT.

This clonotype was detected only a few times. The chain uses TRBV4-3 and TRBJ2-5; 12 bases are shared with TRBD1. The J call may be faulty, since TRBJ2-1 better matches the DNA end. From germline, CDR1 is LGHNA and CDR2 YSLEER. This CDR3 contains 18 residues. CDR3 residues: CASSQDGTGGSFYNEQFF. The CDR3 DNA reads TGCGCCAGCAGCCAAGATGGGACAGGGGGCTCTTTCTACAATGAGCAGTTCTTC.

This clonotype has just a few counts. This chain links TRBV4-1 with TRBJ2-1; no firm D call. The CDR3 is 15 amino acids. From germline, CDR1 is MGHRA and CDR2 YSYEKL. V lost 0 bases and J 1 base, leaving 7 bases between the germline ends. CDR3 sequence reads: CASSQEDPSYNEQFF. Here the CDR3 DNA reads TGCGCCAGCAGCCAAGAGGATCCATCCTACAATGAGCAGTTCTTC.

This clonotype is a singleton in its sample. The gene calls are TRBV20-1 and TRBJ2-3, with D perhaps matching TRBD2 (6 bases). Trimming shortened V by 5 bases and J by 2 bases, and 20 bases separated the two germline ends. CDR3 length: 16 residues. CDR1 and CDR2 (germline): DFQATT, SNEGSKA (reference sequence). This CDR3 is CSAFTLSGHNTDTQYF. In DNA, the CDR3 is TGCAGTGCTTTCACCTTAAGCGGGCATAACACAGATACGCAGTATTTT.

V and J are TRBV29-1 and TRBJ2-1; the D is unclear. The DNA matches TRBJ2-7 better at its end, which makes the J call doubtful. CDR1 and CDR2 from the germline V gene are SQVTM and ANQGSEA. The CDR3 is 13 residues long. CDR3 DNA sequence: TGCAGCGTGAAAACTGATAGCTCCTACGAGCAGTACTTC. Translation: CSVKTDSSYEQYF.

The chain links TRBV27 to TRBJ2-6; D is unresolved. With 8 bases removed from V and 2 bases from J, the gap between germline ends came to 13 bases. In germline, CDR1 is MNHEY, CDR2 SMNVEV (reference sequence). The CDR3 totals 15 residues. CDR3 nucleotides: TGTGCCAGCGGCCCTCTCTTGACTGGGGCCAACGTCCTGACTTTC. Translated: CASGPLLTGANVLTF.

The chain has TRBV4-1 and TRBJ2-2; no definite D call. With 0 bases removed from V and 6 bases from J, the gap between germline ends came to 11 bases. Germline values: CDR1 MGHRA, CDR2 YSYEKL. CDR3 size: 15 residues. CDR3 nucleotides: TGCGCCAGCAGCCAAGAATCGGGTGGGGCCGGGGAGCTGTTTTTT. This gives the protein CASSQESGGAGELFF.

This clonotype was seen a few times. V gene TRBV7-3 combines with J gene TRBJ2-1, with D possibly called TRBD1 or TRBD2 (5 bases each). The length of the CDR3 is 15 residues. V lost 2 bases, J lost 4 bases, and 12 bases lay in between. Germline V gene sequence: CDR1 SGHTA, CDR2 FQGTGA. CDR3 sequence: CASSLGTGQYNEQFF. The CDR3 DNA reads TGTGCCAGCAGCTTAGGTACGGGGCAGTACAATGAGCAGTTCTTC.